These 27 T cell receptor beta chains were all obtained from the same sample, sequenced in a study of T cells after yellow fever vaccination. Each CDR3 protein gets one entry after TCRdb re-called the 5' RACE reads with MiXCR. The sample includes a few hundred thousand distinct CDR3 sequences, 3% to 4.5% of them seen just once. Sequenced material: PBMCs, taken 5 days after the yellow fever booster vaccination. The receptors shown here come from a young man who received the YFV17D yellow fever vaccine.

V and J are TRBV28 and TRBJ2-7; weak D call: TRBD1 (6 bases). The germline gives CDR1 MDHEN, CDR2 SYDVKM. This CDR3 is 15 amino acids long. V was trimmed by 6 bases and J by 5 bases, leaving 20 bases between them. The CDR3 nucleotides read TGTGCCAGCAGCGTTAAACCCCAGGGGTTCCACGAGCAGTACGTC. Protein product: CASSVKPQGFHEQYV.

This clonotype was observed a few times. The rearrangement joins TRBV29-1 to TRBJ2-4, with a tentative D call TRBD2 (6 bases). The CDR3 spans 14 residues. Germline assignment: CDR1 SQVTM and CDR2 ANQGSEA. Trimming removed 5 bases at V and 0 bases at J, with 11 bases between. In DNA, the CDR3 is TGCAGCGTTATTCAGGAGGGAGCCAAAAACATTCAGTACTTC. Its protein product is CSVIQEGAKNIQYF.

This clonotype was picked up a small number of times. The chain uses TRBV20-1 and TRBJ1-4; perhaps TRBD1 as D (5 bases). The V gene's germline CDR1 is DFQATT and CDR2 SNEGSKA (reference sequence). V lost 6 bases to trimming and J lost 8 bases, with 22 bases between them. The CDR3 sequence is 15 residues long. The CDR3 region is CSAPLGGGAREKLFF. In DNA, the CDR3 is TGCAGTGCCCCGCTGGGGGGGGGTGCGAGGGAAAAACTGTTTTTT.

This clonotype has a handful of counts. V and J are TRBV7-3 and TRBJ2-2, with D maybe TRBD2 (5 bases). The germline gives CDR1 SGHTA, CDR2 FQGTGA. V lost 5 bases and J lost 5, with 42 bases in between. The CDR3 covers 24 residues. The CDR3 protein is CASSPYPLRTPLFGISILTGELFF. The CDR3 nucleotides are TGTGCCAGCAGCCCCTACCCGCTAAGGACCCCGCTATTCGGGATATCTATATTAACCGGGGAGCTGTTTTTT. Supplemented by reference TRBV7-3 and TRBJ2-2, the full variable domain reads GAGVSQTPSNKVTEKGKYVELRCDPISGHTALYWYRQSLGQGPEFLIYFQGTGAADDSGLPNDRFFAVRPEGSVSTLKIQRTERGDSAVYLCASSPYPLRTPLFGISILTGELFFGEGSRLTVL.

V usage is TRBV12-3 or TRBV12-4 and J usage is TRBJ1-5, with a weak D call TRBD1 (5 bases). This CDR3 is built from 15 residues. V lost 3 bases to trimming and J lost 6 bases, with 15 bases between them. The CDR3 DNA sequence: TGTGCCAGCAGTTTTGAGGTAGGGGACGGTCAGCCCCAGCATTTT. Translation gives CASSFEVGDGQPQHF.

This clonotype has a handful of counts. The CDR3 sequence: CATLRGIGAYNEQFF. The CDR3 bases are TGTGCCACCCTGAGGGGGATTGGGGCCTACAATGAGCAGTTCTTC. The chain carries TRBV2 and TRBJ2-1, with D perhaps TRBD1 (6 bases). CDR3 length: 15 amino acids. V shed 10 bases and J shed 2 bases, with 18 bases lying between them. Germline CDR1 is SNHLY and CDR2 is FYNNEI.

This clonotype has ten or more counts. The chain has TRBV12-3 or TRBV12-4 and TRBJ2-3, with D possibly matching TRBD1 (6 bases). This CDR3 contains 14 residues. The V and J ends lost 5 bases and 3 bases respectively, with 12 bases between them. The CDR3 sequence is CASSEGDGTDTQYF. Written as DNA, the CDR3 is TGTGCCAGCAGTGAGGGGGACGGAACAGATACGCAGTATTTT.

The chain combines TRBV6-5 with TRBJ1-1, with 7 bases that match TRBD1. The CDR3 loop spans 14 amino acids. Germline loops: CDR1 MNHEY, CDR2 SVGAGI. V lost 5 bases, J lost 7 bases, and 10 bases stayed unmatched. The CDR3 protein is CASSIPGTEGEAFF. The CDR3 coding sequence is TGTGCCAGCAGTATTCCCGGGACAGAGGGTGAAGCTTTCTTT.

This clonotype turned up a few times. The rearrangement links TRBV7-2 to TRBJ2-5; unclear D gene. The CDR3 is 11 residues long. Germline V gene sequence: CDR1 SGHTA, CDR2 FQGNSA. V was pared by 5 bases and J by 4 bases, with 5 bases between. The CDR3 bases are TGTGCCAGCAGCGGCAGAGAGACCCAGTACTTC. This gives the protein CASSGRETQYF.

The DNA for the CDR3 is TGTGCCAGCAGCCTAAGAACAGGAGGGGTATCCTACAATGAGCAGTTCTTC. Translated, it gives CASSLRTGGVSYNEQFF. The J gene is TRBJ2-1, the V gene TRBV7-8; TRBD2 might be the D (6 bases). This CDR3 is 17 amino acids long. The ends were cut back, 5 bases at V and 1 base at J, with 18 bases in the middle. Germline lookup yields CDR1 SGHVS and CDR2 FQNEAQ. The full variable domain, in which reference TRBV7-8 and TRBJ2-1 provide the parts outside the CDR3, is GAGVSQSPRYKVAKRGQDVALRCDPISGHVSLFWYQQALGQGPEFLTYFQNEAQLDKSGLPSDRFFAERPEGSVSTLKIQRTQQEDSAVYLCASSLRTGGVSYNEQFFGPGTRLTVL.

This clonotype was detected a few times. The rearrangement links TRBV7-9 to TRBJ1-1, with a tentative D call TRBD1 (5 bases). The CDR3 totals 14 residues. V lost 2 bases to trimming and J lost 0 bases, with 7 bases between them. Germline-derived CDR1 and CDR2 are SEHNR and FQNEAQ (reference sequence). The CDR3 DNA reads TGTGCCAGCAGCTTACTAGGGGTGAACACTGAAGCTTTCTTT. This encodes CASSLLGVNTEAFF.

This clonotype was picked up many times. CDR3 residues: CASSQPPQGAFGDTGELFF. Here the CDR3 DNA reads TGTGCCAGCAGCCAACCCCCCCAAGGAGCGTTTGGTGACACCGGGGAGCTGTTTTTT. The chain employs TRBV4-2 and TRBJ2-2; D is unclear. The V gene lost 2 bases and the J gene lost 3 bases, with 22 bases spanning the gap. Per the germline V gene, CDR1 is LGHNA and CDR2 is YNFKEQ. This CDR3 is built from 19 residues.

The chain links TRBV9 to TRBJ1-1; 8 bases match TRBD1. V lost 4 bases to trimming and J lost 2 bases; unmatched junction nucleotides: 10. CDR1 is SGDLS and CDR2 is YYNGEE in the germline V gene. The CDR3 loop spans 16 amino acids. The CDR3 loop reads CASSPWTGRSNTEAFF. The CDR3 DNA follows: TGTGCCAGCAGCCCGTGGACAGGGCGAAGTAACACTGAAGCTTTCTTT.

This clonotype was observed a handful of times. V usage is TRBV5-1 and J usage is TRBJ2-1; 10 nucleotides agree with TRBD2. Looked up from germline, CDR1 is SGHRS and CDR2 is YFSETQ. The J segment lost 4 bases and the V segment lost 4 bases, leaving 8 bases of the junction unmatched. The CDR3 length is 16 residues. The CDR3 is CASSVESSGSYNEQFF. The CDR3 DNA reads as TGCGCCAGCAGCGTGGAGTCTAGCGGGAGTTACAATGAGCAGTTCTTC.

The rearrangement joins TRBV6-7 to TRBJ2-1, with 10 bases that match TRBD2. TRBV6-7 is filed as an ORF, its function uncertain. CDR3 length: 17 amino acids. Trimming took 0 bases from V and 5 from J; bases not matched to a gene: 7. The CDR3 protein is CASSYSTIAGGHNEQFF. The CDR3 DNA reads TGTGCCAGCAGTTACTCTACTATAGCGGGGGGCCACAATGAGCAGTTCTTC.

This clonotype was recorded many times. The gene calls are TRBV5-1 and TRBJ1-4, with 7 bases lining up with TRBD1. Germline V gene lookup returns CDR1 SGHRS and CDR2 YFSETQ. There are 14 residues in the CDR3. Unmatched junction bases numbered 6, after V lost 5 bases and J lost 5 bases. CDR3 protein: CASRPGQLNEKLFF. The CDR3 DNA follows: TGCGCCAGCAGACCGGGACAGTTAAATGAAAAACTGTTTTTT. The whole variable domain, filled in from reference TRBV5-1 and TRBJ1-4, reads KAGVTQTPRYLIKTRGQQVTLSCSPISGHRSVSWYQQTPGQGLQFLFEYFSETQRNKGNFPGRFSGRQFSNSRSEMNVSTLELGDSALYLCASRPGQLNEKLFFGSGTQLSVL.

V gene TRBV9 combines with J gene TRBJ2-3; D is perhaps TRBD1 (5 bases). The CDR3 spans 15 residues. The V gene's germline CDR1 is SGDLS and CDR2 YYNGEE. V shed 0 bases and J shed 6 bases, with 14 bases lying between them. CDR3 in amino acids: CASSVGNQGEDTQYF. The CDR3 DNA is TGTGCCAGCAGCGTAGGTAACCAGGGCGAGGATACGCAGTATTTT.

CDR3 nucleotide sequence: TGCAGTGCCCCGGGAGTTCGGAACACTGAAGCTTTCTTT. Encoded protein: CSAPGVRNTEAFF. The chain links TRBV20-1 to TRBJ1-1; D is ambiguous. CDR1 is DFQATT and CDR2 is SNEGSKA in the germline V gene (reference sequence). The CDR3 extends over 13 amino acids. V was cut by 6 bases and J by 1 base, with 12 bases left in between.

This clonotype was seen only a few times. The chain employs TRBV6-2 or TRBV6-3 and TRBJ2-1; 7 bases are shared with TRBD2. Germline trimming cut 8 bases from V and 9 bases from J; bases unmatched to any gene: 16. Germline V lookup: CDR1 MNHEY, CDR2 SVGEGT. The CDR3 contains 15 residues. The chain's CDR3 is CASLRSGGVFGEQFF. CDR3 in DNA: TGTGCCAGCCTACGGAGTGGGGGGGTTTTCGGTGAGCAGTTCTTC.

This clonotype was counted many times. The genes are TRBV7-3 and TRBJ2-5; TRBD2 matches at 9 bases. Germline V gives CDR1 SGHTA, CDR2 FQGTGA. The CDR3 totals 14 residues. V gave up 5 bases and J gave up 5 bases; unmatched junction bases: 6. In DNA form, the CDR3 reads TGTGCCAGCAGCCAGACTAGCGGTTATGAGACCCAGTACTTC. It specifies CASSQTSGYETQYF.

This clonotype was picked up a small number of times. The rearrangement uses TRBV5-1 and TRBJ2-5, with D perhaps matching TRBD1 or TRBD2 (6 bases each). CDR1 and CDR2 (germline): SGHRS, YFSETQ. V was pared by 5 bases and J by 5 bases, with 19 bases between. The CDR3 sequence is 15 residues long. The CDR3 region is CASRELGGSGETQYF. CDR3 nucleotides: TGCGCCAGCAGAGAGTTAGGGGGGAGTGGTGAGACCCAGTACTTC.

This clonotype was counted only a few times. The chain combines TRBV6-5 with TRBJ1-1, with 7 bases identical to TRBD1. Germline V lookup: CDR1 MNHEY, CDR2 SVGAGI. J gave up 7 bases and V 10 bases, and 12 bases lay outside the gene matches. The length of the CDR3 is 13 residues. As DNA, the CDR3 is TGTGCCACCCTAAATTCCGGGACAGTTGAAGCTTTCTTT. It translates to CATLNSGTVEAFF.

This clonotype was found many times. This chain joins TRBV7-9 and TRBJ1-2; D ambiguous. Germline V gene lookup returns CDR1 SEHNR and CDR2 FQNEAQ (reference sequence). V was clipped by 6 bases and J by 5 bases, with 16 bases between them. The length of the CDR3 is 14 residues. The CDR3 nucleotides are TGTGCCAGCAGAACCGGGTCTAGTATATATGGCTACACCTTC. It encodes CASRTGSSIYGYTF.

The rearrangement joins TRBV5-1 to TRBJ2-7; 9 positions match TRBD1. V lost 5 bases to trimming and J lost 2 bases; unmatched junction nucleotides: 5. CDR3 size: 14 residues. Looked up from germline, CDR1 is SGHRS and CDR2 is YFSETQ. The CDR3 bases are TGCGCCAGCAGTTCGGGACAGGGCGCCTACGAGCAGTACGTC. This gives the protein CASSSGQGAYEQYV.

The rearrangement uses TRBV2 and TRBJ1-1; tentative D call: TRBD1 (6 bases). The CDR3 sequence is 15 residues long. Germline assignment: CDR1 SNHLY and CDR2 FYNNEI. V lost 5 bases, J lost 0 bases, and 13 bases lay in between. The DNA for the CDR3 is TGTGCCAGCAGTAGCTCAGGACAGATGAACACTGAAGCTTTCTTT. Amino acid sequence: CASSSSGQMNTEAFF.

This clonotype was recorded many times. This sequence joins TRBV10-3 and TRBJ1-6; 7 bases line up with TRBD1. Trimming removed 6 bases from V and 7 bases from J; junction bases left unmatched: 6. The germline V gene has CDR1 ENHRY and CDR2 SYGVKD. CDR3 length: 14 residues. The CDR3 bases are TGTGCCATCAGGACAGGGACGTCGAATTCACCCCTCCACTTT. As protein: CAIRTGTSNSPLHF.

This clonotype has just a few counts. The chain joins TRBV12-3 or TRBV12-4 to TRBJ1-1, with D perhaps matching TRBD1 (5 bases). The V end was cut by 3 bases, the J end by 8 bases, with 13 bases between. The CDR3 covers 13 residues. The CDR3 reads CASSFIPGTEAFF. CDR3 sequence (DNA): TGTGCCAGCAGTTTTATACCCGGGACGGAAGCTTTCTTT.